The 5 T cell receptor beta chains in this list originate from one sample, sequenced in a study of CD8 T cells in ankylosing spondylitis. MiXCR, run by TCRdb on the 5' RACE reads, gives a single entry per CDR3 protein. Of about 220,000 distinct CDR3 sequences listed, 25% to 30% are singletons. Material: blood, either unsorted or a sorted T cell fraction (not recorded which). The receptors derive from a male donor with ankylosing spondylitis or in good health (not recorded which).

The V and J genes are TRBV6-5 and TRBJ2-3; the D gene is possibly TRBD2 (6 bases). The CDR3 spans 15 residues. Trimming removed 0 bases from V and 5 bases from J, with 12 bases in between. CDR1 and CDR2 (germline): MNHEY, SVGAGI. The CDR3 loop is CASSYSTGLGDTQYF. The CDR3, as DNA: TGTGCCAGCAGTTACTCGACGGGACTCGGAGATACGCAGTATTTT.

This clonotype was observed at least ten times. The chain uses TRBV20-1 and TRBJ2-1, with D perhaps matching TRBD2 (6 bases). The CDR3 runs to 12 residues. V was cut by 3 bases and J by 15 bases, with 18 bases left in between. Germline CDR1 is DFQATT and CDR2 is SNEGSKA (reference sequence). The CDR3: CSARRVTSFAFF. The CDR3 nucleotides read TGCAGTGCTAGGCGGGTAACTAGCTTTGCGTTCTTC.

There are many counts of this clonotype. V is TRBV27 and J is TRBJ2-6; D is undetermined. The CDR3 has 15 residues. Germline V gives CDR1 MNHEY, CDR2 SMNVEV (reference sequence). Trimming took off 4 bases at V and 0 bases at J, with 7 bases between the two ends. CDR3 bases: TGTGCCAGCAGTTCCCTGGGCTCTGGGGCCAACGTCCTGACTTTC. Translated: CASSSLGSGANVLTF.

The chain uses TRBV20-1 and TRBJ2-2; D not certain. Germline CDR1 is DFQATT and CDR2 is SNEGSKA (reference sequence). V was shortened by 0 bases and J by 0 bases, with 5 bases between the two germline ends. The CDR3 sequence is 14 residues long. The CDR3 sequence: CSARDVANTGELFF. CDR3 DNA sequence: TGCAGTGCTAGAGATGTAGCGAACACCGGGGAGCTGTTTTTT.

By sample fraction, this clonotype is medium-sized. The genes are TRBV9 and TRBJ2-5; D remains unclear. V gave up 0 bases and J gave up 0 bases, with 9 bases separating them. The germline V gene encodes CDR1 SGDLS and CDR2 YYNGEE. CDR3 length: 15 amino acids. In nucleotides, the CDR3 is TGTGCCAGCAGCGTAGACCAGACGTACCAAGAGACCCAGTACTTC. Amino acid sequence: CASSVDQTYQETQYF.